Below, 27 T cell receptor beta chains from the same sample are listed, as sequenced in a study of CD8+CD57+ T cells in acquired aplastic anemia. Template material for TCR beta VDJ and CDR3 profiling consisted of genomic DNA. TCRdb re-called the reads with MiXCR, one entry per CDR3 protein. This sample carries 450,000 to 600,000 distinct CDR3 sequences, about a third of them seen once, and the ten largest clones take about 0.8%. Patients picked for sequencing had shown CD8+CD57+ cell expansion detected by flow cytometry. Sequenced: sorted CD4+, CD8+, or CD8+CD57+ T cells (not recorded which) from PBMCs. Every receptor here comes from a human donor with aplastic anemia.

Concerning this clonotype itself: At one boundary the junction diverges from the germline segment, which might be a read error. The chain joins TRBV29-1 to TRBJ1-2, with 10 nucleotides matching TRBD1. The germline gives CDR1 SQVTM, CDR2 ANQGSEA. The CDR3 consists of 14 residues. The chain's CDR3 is CSVIPGTGDYGHTF. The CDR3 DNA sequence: TGCAGCGTTATCCCGGGGACAGGGGACTATGGCCACACCTTC.

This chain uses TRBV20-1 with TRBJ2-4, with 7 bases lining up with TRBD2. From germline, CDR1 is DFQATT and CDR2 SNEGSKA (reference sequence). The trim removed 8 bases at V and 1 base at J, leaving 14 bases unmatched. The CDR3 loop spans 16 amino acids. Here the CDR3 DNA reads TGCAGTACTTATAGGGAGGGGACCTTGGCCAAAAACATTCAGTACTTC. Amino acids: CSTYREGTLAKNIQYF.

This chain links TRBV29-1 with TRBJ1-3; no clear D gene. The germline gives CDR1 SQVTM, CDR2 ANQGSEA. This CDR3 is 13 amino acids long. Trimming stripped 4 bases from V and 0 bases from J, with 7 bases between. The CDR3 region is CSVGVNSGNTIYF. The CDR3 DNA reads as TGCAGCGTTGGAGTAAACTCTGGAAACACCATATATTTT.

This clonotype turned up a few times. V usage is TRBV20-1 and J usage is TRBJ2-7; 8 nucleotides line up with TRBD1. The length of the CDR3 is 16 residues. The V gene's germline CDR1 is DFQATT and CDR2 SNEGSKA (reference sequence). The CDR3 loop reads CSSGQGQRSVSYEQYF. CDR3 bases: TGCAGCAGCGGACAGGGTCAGCGTTCCGTCTCCTACGAGCAGTACTTC.

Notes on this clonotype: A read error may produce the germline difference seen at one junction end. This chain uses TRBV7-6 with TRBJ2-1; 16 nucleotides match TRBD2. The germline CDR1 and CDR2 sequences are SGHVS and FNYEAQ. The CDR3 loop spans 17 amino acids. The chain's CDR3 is CASRPGTSGRAVNEQFF. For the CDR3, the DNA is TGCGCCAGCAGGCCCGGGACTAGCGGGAGGGCCGTTAATGAGCAGTTCTTC.

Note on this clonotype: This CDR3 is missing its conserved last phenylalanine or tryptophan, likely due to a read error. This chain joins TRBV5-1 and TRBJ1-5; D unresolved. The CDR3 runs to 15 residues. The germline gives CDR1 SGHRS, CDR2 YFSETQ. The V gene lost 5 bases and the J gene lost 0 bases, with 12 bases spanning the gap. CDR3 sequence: CASRSGRDSNQPQHS. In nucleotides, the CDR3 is TGCGCCAGCAGAAGTGGACGGGATAGCAATCAGCCCCAGCATTCA.

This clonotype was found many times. The CDR3 sequence is CATSLSGATDTQYF. CDR3 in DNA: TGTGCCACCAGTCTGTCAGGGGCCACAGATACGCAGTATTTT. The V gene is TRBV24-1, the J gene TRBJ2-3; D is perhaps TRBD1 (6 bases). Trimming cost V 6 bases and J 2 bases, with 11 bases left between them. The CDR3 covers 14 residues. Germline V gene data show CDR1 as KGHDR and CDR2 as SFDVKD.

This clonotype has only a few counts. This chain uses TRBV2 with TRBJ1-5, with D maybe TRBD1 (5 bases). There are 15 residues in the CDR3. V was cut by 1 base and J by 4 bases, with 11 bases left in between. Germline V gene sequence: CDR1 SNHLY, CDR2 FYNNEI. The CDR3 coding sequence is TGTGCCAGCAGTGAAGGCAGGGCCAATAATCAGCCCCAGCATTTT. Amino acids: CASSEGRANNQPQHF.

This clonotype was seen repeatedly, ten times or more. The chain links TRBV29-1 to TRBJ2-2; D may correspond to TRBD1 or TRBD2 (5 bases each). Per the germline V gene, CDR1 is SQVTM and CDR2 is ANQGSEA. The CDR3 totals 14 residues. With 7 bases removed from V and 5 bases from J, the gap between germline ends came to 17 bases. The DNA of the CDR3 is TGCAGCGCCCGACGAGGGACGTCAACCGGGGAGCTGTTTTTT. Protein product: CSARRGTSTGELFF.

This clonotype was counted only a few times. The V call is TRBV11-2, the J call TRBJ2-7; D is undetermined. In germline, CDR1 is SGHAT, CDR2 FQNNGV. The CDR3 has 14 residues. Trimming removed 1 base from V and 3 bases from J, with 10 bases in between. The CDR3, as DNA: TGTGCCAGCAGCTTAGCCCCAGTATACTACGAGCAGTACTTC. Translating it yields CASSLAPVYYEQYF.

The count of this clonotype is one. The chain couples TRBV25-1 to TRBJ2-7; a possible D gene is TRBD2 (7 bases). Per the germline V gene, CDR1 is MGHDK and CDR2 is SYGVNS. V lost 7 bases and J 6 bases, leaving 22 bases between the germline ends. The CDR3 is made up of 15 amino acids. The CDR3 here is CASTGHTSGGVEQYF. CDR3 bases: TGTGCCAGCACCGGACATACCTCGGGGGGCGTCGAGCAGTACTTC.

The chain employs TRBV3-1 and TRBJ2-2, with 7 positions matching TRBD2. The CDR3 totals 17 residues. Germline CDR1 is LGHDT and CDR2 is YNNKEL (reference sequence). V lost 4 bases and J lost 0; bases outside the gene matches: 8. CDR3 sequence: CASSLHTTSPNTGELFF. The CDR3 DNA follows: TGTGCCAGCAGCCTTCACACGACTAGCCCGAACACCGGGGAGCTGTTTTTT.

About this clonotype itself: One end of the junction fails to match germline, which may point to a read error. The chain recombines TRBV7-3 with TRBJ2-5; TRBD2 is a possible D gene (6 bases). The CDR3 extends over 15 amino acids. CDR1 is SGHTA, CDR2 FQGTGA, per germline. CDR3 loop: CASSPNGGIQETQYF. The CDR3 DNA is TGTGCCAGCAGCCCCAATGGGGGGATACAAGAGACCCAATACTTC.

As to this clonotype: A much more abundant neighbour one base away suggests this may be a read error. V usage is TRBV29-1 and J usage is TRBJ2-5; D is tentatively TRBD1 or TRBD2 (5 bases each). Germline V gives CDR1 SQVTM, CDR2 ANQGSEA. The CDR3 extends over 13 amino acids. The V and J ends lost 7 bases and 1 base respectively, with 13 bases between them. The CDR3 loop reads CSAPRGSQETQYF. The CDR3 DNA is TGCAGCGCTCCGAGGGGCAGCCAAGAGACCCAGTACTTC.

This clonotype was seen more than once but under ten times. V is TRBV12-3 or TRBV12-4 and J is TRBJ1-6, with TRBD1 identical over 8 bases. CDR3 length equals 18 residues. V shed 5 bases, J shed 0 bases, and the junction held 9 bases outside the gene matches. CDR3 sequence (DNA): TGTGCCAGCAGTCAGACAGGGGACCGTAGCTCCTATAATTCACCCCTCCACTTT. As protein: CASSQTGDRSSYNSPLHF.

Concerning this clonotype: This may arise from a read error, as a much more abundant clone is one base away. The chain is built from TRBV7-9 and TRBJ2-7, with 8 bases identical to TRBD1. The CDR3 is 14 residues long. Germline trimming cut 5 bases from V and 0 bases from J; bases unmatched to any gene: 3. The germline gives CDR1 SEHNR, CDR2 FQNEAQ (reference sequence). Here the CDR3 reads CASSRGQDSYEQYF. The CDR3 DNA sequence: TGTGCCAGCAGCAGGGGACAGGACTCCTACGAGCAGTACTTC.

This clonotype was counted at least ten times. The CDR3 region is CASSIDFGTGVRTEAFF. The CDR3 nucleotides are TGTGCCAGTAGTATAGATTTCGGGACAGGGGTGCGGACTGAAGCTTTCTTT. The chain links TRBV19 to TRBJ1-1, with TRBD1 matching 10 bases. The CDR3 contains 17 residues. Trimming removed 0 bases from V and 5 bases from J; junction bases left unmatched: 9. The germline V gene has CDR1 LNHDA and CDR2 SQIVND (reference sequence).

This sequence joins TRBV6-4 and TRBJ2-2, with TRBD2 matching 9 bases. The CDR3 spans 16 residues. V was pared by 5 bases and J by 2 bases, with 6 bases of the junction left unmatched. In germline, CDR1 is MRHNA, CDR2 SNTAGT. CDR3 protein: CASSLLAGANTGELFF. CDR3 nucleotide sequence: TGTGCCAGCAGTCTCTTAGCGGGGGCAAACACCGGGGAGCTGTTTTTT.

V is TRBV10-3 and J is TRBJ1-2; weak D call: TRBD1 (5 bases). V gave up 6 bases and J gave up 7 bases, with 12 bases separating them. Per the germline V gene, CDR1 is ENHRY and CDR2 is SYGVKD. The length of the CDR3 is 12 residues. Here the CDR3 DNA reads TGTGCCATCAGCGGGACGGGGGGTGGCTACACCTTC. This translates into CAISGTGGGYTF.

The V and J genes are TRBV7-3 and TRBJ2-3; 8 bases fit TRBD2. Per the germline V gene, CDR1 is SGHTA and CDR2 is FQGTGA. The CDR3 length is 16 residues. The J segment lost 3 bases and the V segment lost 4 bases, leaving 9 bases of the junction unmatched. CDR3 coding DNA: TGTGCCAGCAGCTCGGACATCGGGGGGGGGACAGATACGCAGTATTTT. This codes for CASSSDIGGGTDTQYF.

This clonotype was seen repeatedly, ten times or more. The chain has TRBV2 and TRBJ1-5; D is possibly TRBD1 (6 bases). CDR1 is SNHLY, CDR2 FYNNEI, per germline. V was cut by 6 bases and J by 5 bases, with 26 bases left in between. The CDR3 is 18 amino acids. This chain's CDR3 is CASRARKTGIGRDQPQHF. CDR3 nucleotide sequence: TGTGCCAGCAGAGCCAGAAAAACAGGGATCGGAAGGGATCAGCCCCAGCATTTT.

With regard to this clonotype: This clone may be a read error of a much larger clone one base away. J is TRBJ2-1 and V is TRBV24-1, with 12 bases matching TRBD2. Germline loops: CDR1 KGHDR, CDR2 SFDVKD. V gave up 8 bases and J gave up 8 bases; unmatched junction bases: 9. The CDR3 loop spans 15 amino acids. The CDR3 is CATNERLAGAYEQFF. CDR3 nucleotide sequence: TGTGCCACCAATGAACGACTAGCGGGAGCTTATGAGCAGTTCTTC.

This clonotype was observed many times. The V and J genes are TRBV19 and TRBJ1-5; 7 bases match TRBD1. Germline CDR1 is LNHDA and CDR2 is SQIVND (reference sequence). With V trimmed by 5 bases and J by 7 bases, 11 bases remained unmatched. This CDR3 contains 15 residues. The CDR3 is CASSPNTGDGQPQHF. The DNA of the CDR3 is TGTGCCAGTAGTCCCAACACAGGGGATGGCCAGCCCCAGCATTTT.

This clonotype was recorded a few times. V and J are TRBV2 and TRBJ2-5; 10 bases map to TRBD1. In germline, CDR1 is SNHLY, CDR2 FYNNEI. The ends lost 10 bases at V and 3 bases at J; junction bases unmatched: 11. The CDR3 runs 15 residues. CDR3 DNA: TGTGCCATCAAGGGCCGGGACAGGGGAAAAGAGACCCAGTACTTC. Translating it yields CAIKGRDRGKETQYF. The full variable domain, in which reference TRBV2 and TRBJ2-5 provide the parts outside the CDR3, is EPEVTQTPSHQVTQMGQEVILRCVPISNHLYFYWYRQILGQKVEFLVSFYNNEISEKSEIFDDQFSVERPDGSNFTLKIRSTKLEDSAMYFCAIKGRDRGKETQYFGPGTRLLVL.

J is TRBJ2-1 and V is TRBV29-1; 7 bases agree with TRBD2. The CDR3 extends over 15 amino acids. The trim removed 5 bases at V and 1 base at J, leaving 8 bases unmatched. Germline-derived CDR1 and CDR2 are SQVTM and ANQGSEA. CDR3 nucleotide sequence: TGCAGCGTTTCCGGGGGGACCGCATCCTACAATGAGCAGTTCTTC. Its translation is CSVSGGTASYNEQFF.

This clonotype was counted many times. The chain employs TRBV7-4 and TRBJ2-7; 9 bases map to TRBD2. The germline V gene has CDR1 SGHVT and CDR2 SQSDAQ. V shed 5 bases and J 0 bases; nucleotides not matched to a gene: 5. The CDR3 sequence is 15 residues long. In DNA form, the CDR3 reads TGTGCCAGCAGCATAGATAGCGGGAGCTCCTACGAGCAGTACTTC. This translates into CASSIDSGSSYEQYF.

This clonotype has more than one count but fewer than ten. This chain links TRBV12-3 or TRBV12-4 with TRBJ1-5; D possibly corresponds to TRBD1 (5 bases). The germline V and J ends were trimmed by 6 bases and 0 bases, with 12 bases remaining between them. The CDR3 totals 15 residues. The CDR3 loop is CASSSGPNSNQPQHF. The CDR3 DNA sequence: TGTGCCAGCAGCTCGGGACCAAATAGCAATCAGCCCCAGCATTTT.